The rows below give T cell receptor beta chains drawn from one sample of a study of OX40 agonist ivuxolimab in advanced cancers. The assay was immunoSEQ multiplex PCR, and TCRdb's table has in-frame clones only and misses some. The data show 60,000 to 65,000 clones, 80% to 95% seen once. Sample: CD4+ or CD8+ T cells sorted from blood, taken in a trial of the OX40 agonist ivuxolimab. Receptors were obtained from an adult with an advanced solid tumor such as melanoma, head and neck, liver or kidney cancer. The CDR3 runs from the conserved cysteine through the conserved F or W. A D gene is named only where the DNA matches it firmly. The size entry is marked missing in some rows and otherwise reads once, few, many or a size class.

CDR3nt: TGTGCCAGCAGCGCCGGGACTAGCGGGAGGTACGAGCAGTACTTC; CDR3aa: CASSAGTSGRYEQYF; abundance: NA; d_gene: TRBD2; j_gene: TRBJ2-7; v_gene: TRBV7-9
CDR3nt: TGTGCCAGCAGCAAAGTCTGGACTAGCGGGAGGCCAGATACGCAGTATTTT; CDR3aa: CASSKVWTSGRPDTQYF; abundance: NA; d_gene: NA; j_gene: TRBJ2-3; v_gene: TRBV21-1
CDR3nt: TGTGCCAGCGGGGGTGACTCGCACACCGGGGAGCTGTTTTTT; CDR3aa: CASGGDSHTGELFF; abundance: NA; d_gene: NA; j_gene: TRBJ2-2; v_gene: TRBV28
CDR3nt: TGTGCCAGCAGTTCTCTTCTCGCGACGTGGACAGATACGCAGTATTTT; CDR3aa: CASSSLLATWTDTQYF; abundance: NA; d_gene: NA; j_gene: TRBJ2-3; v_gene: TRBV6-5
CDR3nt: TGTGCCAGCAGATCCGGGCAGATTTTCGAGCAGTACTTC; CDR3aa: CASRSGQIFEQYF; abundance: once; d_gene: NA; j_gene: TRBJ2-7; v_gene: TRBV6-5
CDR3nt: TGTGCCAGCATAAGGGGTCCCTACGATAGCAATCAGCCCCAGCATTTT; CDR3aa: CASIRGPYDSNQPQHF; abundance: NA; d_gene: NA; j_gene: TRBJ1-5; v_gene: TRBV28
CDR3nt: TGTGCCAGCAGCCGAAAGGGGACTAGCGGTAGCACAGATACGCAGTATTTT; CDR3aa: CASSRKGTSGSTDTQYF; abundance: NA; d_gene: NA; j_gene: TRBJ2-3; v_gene: TRBV21-1
CDR3nt: TGTGCCAGCAGCAAATCAGAGGATGAGCAGTTCTTC; CDR3aa: CASSKSEDEQFF; abundance: NA; d_gene: NA; j_gene: TRBJ2-1; v_gene: TRBV6-5
CDR3nt: TGTGCCAGCAACGAGGGAGGATCCAATGAGCAGTTCTTC; CDR3aa: CASNEGGSNEQFF; abundance: once; d_gene: NA; j_gene: TRBJ2-1; v_gene: TRBV9
CDR3nt: TGTGCCAGCAGCCCGACAGGGGGGGAATACGAGCAGTACTTC; CDR3aa: CASSPTGGEYEQYF; abundance: once; d_gene: TRBD1; j_gene: TRBJ2-7; v_gene: TRBV27
CDR3nt: TGTGCCACCGCGGGGGGAGATACGCAGTATTTT; CDR3aa: CATAGGDTQYF; abundance: NA; d_gene: TRBD2; j_gene: TRBJ2-3; v_gene: TRBV2
CDR3nt: TGTGCCATCAGTTCTAGCGCCGCGGGAGATACGCAGTATTTT; CDR3aa: CAISSSAAGDTQYF; abundance: NA; d_gene: NA; j_gene: TRBJ2-3; v_gene: TRBV10-3
CDR3nt: TGTGCCAGCAGTGATTGGGGCTTGGGCACTGAAGCTTTCTTT; CDR3aa: CASSDWGLGTEAFF; abundance: NA; d_gene: NA; j_gene: TRBJ1-1; v_gene: TRBV6-4
CDR3nt: TGTGCCAGCAGCCCCGGGCCGTCGAACACCGGGGAGCTGTTTTTT; CDR3aa: CASSPGPSNTGELFF; abundance: NA; d_gene: NA; j_gene: TRBJ2-2; v_gene: TRBV7-9
CDR3nt: TGTGCCAGCAGTTACGTGGGGGGGGCCAACGTCCTGACTTTC; CDR3aa: CASSYVGGANVLTF; abundance: once; d_gene: NA; j_gene: TRBJ2-6; v_gene: TRBV6-5
CDR3nt: TGTGCCAGCCGTCCAGCCCCTAACTATGGCTACACCTTC; CDR3aa: CASRPAPNYGYTF; abundance: NA; d_gene: NA; j_gene: TRBJ1-2; v_gene: TRBV28
CDR3nt: TGTGCCAGCAGCCTCGGACTAGATTACGAGCAGTACTTC; CDR3aa: CASSLGLDYEQYF; abundance: NA; d_gene: TRBD2; j_gene: TRBJ2-7; v_gene: TRBV7-6
CDR3nt: TGTGCCAGTAGTAATCTAGCGGGAATTGGCACAGATACGCAGTATTTT; CDR3aa: CASSNLAGIGTDTQYF; abundance: NA; d_gene: TRBD2; j_gene: TRBJ2-3; v_gene: TRBV19
CDR3nt: TGTGCCAGCAGCCCGACCCCGGGACCCTTGCTTAACAATGAGCAGTTCTTC; CDR3aa: CASSPTPGPLLNNEQFF; abundance: NA; d_gene: NA; j_gene: TRBJ2-1; v_gene: TRBV7-2
CDR3nt: TGTGCCAGCAGCTTAGTAGGGGGGACTAGCGGGAGGTTGTACAATGAGCAGTTCTTC; CDR3aa: CASSLVGGTSGRLYNEQFF; abundance: NA; d_gene: TRBD2; j_gene: TRBJ2-1; v_gene: TRBV7-2
CDR3nt: TGCGCCAGCAGCCAGATAAAGAGTTTCGGGGGAGCTTTCTTT; CDR3aa: CASSQIKSFGGAFF; abundance: NA; d_gene: NA; j_gene: TRBJ1-1; v_gene: TRBV4-1
CDR3nt: TGTGCCAGCAGCTTAGGACAGGTATACGAGCAGTACTTC; CDR3aa: CASSLGQVYEQYF; abundance: NA; d_gene: NA; j_gene: TRBJ2-7; v_gene: TRBV7-2
CDR3nt: TGTGCCACCCGGGACAGGTCCTCCAATGAGCAGTTCTTC; CDR3aa: CATRDRSSNEQFF; abundance: NA; d_gene: TRBD1; j_gene: TRBJ2-1; v_gene: TRBV2
CDR3nt: TGTGCCACCAGCAGAGGATCACAGGGCCTCAACTACAATGAGCAGTTCTTC; CDR3aa: CATSRGSQGLNYNEQFF; abundance: NA; d_gene: NA; j_gene: TRBJ2-1; v_gene: TRBV15
CDR3nt: TGTGCCAGCAGCTTGGCCAACGTCCTGACTTTC; CDR3aa: CASSLANVLTF; abundance: NA; d_gene: NA; j_gene: TRBJ2-6; v_gene: TRBV5-4
CDR3nt: TGTGCCAGCAGTGAAAGCGGGAGATCGTACGAGCAGTACTTC; CDR3aa: CASSESGRSYEQYF; abundance: NA; d_gene: TRBD2; j_gene: TRBJ2-7; v_gene: TRBV25-1
CDR3nt: TGTGCCAGCAGTTTAACCCCTCACAGGGCATCCCACGAGCAGTACTTC; CDR3aa: CASSLTPHRASHEQYF; abundance: NA; d_gene: NA; j_gene: TRBJ2-7; v_gene: TRBV28
CDR3nt: TGCGCCAGCAGCTATGGACTAGCGGACTACGAGCAGTACTTC; CDR3aa: CASSYGLADYEQYF; abundance: NA; d_gene: TRBD2; j_gene: TRBJ2-7; v_gene: TRBV4-1
CDR3nt: TGTGCCAGCAGTAAAGGACAGGTAGGACATTTT; CDR3aa: CASSKGQVGHF; abundance: few; d_gene: TRBD1; j_gene: TRBJ1-5; v_gene: TRBV28
CDR3nt: TGTGCCAGCAGCTTACGTCTAGCGGGAGCAATCAATGAGCAGTTCTTC; CDR3aa: CASSLRLAGAINEQFF; abundance: NA; d_gene: TRBD2; j_gene: TRBJ2-1; v_gene: TRBV7-6
CDR3nt: TGTGCCAGCAGCCTGATGACCCGCGGCGAGCAGTACTTC; CDR3aa: CASSLMTRGEQYF; abundance: NA; d_gene: NA; j_gene: TRBJ2-7; v_gene: TRBV13
CDR3nt: TGTGCCAGCAGGACGTTAGGGTCGAACACCGGGGAGCTGTTTTTT; CDR3aa: CASRTLGSNTGELFF; abundance: NA; d_gene: NA; j_gene: TRBJ2-2; v_gene: TRBV28
CDR3nt: TGTGCCAGCAGCGAAAATCCAGGGGGAAGAAACACTGAAGCTTTCTTT; CDR3aa: CASSENPGGRNTEAFF; abundance: NA; d_gene: TRBD1; j_gene: TRBJ1-1; v_gene: TRBV2
CDR3nt: TGCGCCAGCAGCGAACAGGGGTTCTCCTACAATGAGCAGTTCTTC; CDR3aa: CASSEQGFSYNEQFF; abundance: NA; d_gene: TRBD1; j_gene: TRBJ2-1; v_gene: TRBV4-3
CDR3nt: TGTGCCAGCAGTGAGCTCGGGGCGAACACTGAAGCTTTCTTT; CDR3aa: CASSELGANTEAFF; abundance: NA; d_gene: NA; j_gene: TRBJ1-1; v_gene: TRBV6-1
CDR3nt: TGTGCCAGCAGTGGGATTCTAGCGGGAGAAGATACGCAGTATTTT; CDR3aa: CASSGILAGEDTQYF; abundance: NA; d_gene: TRBD2; j_gene: TRBJ2-3; v_gene: TRBV28
CDR3nt: TGTGCCAGCAGCTCAACCTCGACTAGCGGGAAAGAGACCCAGTACTTC; CDR3aa: CASSSTSTSGKETQYF; abundance: NA; d_gene: TRBD2; j_gene: TRBJ2-5; v_gene: TRBV11-3
CDR3nt: TGTGCCAGCAGTTTATCGGGACAGGGTGGGCAGCCCCAGCATTTT; CDR3aa: CASSLSGQGGQPQHF; abundance: NA; d_gene: TRBD1; j_gene: TRBJ1-5; v_gene: TRBV27
CDR3nt: TGTGCCAGCAGACCACAAGCGGCCGGAGAAGCAGATACGCAGTATTTT; CDR3aa: CASRPQAAGEADTQYF; abundance: NA; d_gene: NA; j_gene: TRBJ2-3; v_gene: TRBV7-2
CDR3nt: TGTGCCAGCAGTTATTCAGGGTTTCACACCGGGGAGCTGTTTTTT; CDR3aa: CASSYSGFHTGELFF; abundance: NA; d_gene: NA; j_gene: TRBJ2-2; v_gene: TRBV6-7
CDR3nt: TGTGCCAGTAGTATTACCGCTTACAATGAGCAGTTCTTC; CDR3aa: CASSITAYNEQFF; abundance: NA; d_gene: NA; j_gene: TRBJ2-1; v_gene: TRBV19
CDR3nt: TGTGCCAGCAGCTCATTATTCGCGACTAGCGCTTACAATGAGCAGTTCTTC; CDR3aa: CASSSLFATSAYNEQFF; abundance: NA; d_gene: TRBD2; j_gene: TRBJ2-1; v_gene: TRBV5-6
CDR3nt: TGTGCCAGTAGCTATACTAGCGGGAGGCGAAATGAGCAGTTCTTC; CDR3aa: CASSYTSGRRNEQFF; abundance: NA; d_gene: TRBD2; j_gene: TRBJ2-1; v_gene: TRBV19
CDR3nt: TGTGCCAGCAGTCCACCGGGTCCCCTCCTAGAGACCCAGTACTTC; CDR3aa: CASSPPGPLLETQYF; abundance: NA; d_gene: NA; j_gene: TRBJ2-5; v_gene: TRBV6-1
CDR3nt: TGTGCCAGCAGTTTATTACTAGCCAAGGCTAGCACAGATACGCAGTATTTT; CDR3aa: CASSLLLAKASTDTQYF; abundance: NA; d_gene: NA; j_gene: TRBJ2-3; v_gene: TRBV28
CDR3nt: TGTGCCAGCAGCATCGGGGGCCTCAATGAGCAGTTCTTC; CDR3aa: CASSIGGLNEQFF; abundance: NA; d_gene: NA; j_gene: TRBJ2-1; v_gene: TRBV11-2
CDR3nt: TGTGCCAGCAACCGACCATCGGGGGACACCGGGGAGCTGTTTTTT; CDR3aa: CASNRPSGDTGELFF; abundance: NA; d_gene: NA; j_gene: TRBJ2-2; v_gene: TRBV2
CDR3nt: TGTGCCAGCAGCTTAAATCGGGGCTCCTACGAGCAGTACTTC; CDR3aa: CASSLNRGSYEQYF; abundance: NA; d_gene: NA; j_gene: TRBJ2-7; v_gene: TRBV7-2
CDR3nt: TGTGCCAGTAGTCTAAACTCCTACAATGAGCAGTTCTTC; CDR3aa: CASSLNSYNEQFF; abundance: NA; d_gene: NA; j_gene: TRBJ2-1; v_gene: TRBV19
CDR3nt: TGTGCCAGCAGCCCGGGACGGTATGGCTACACCTTC; CDR3aa: CASSPGRYGYTF; abundance: NA; d_gene: NA; j_gene: TRBJ1-2; v_gene: TRBV6-5
CDR3nt: TGTGCCAGCAGTGCGATCGGGGTCTCGGAATTTTACGAGCAGTTCTTC; CDR3aa: CASSAIGVSEFYEQFF; abundance: once; d_gene: NA; j_gene: TRBJ2-1; v_gene: TRBV27
CDR3nt: TGTGCCAGCAGATTAGACGCAGACTATGGCTACACCTTC; CDR3aa: CASRLDADYGYTF; abundance: NA; d_gene: NA; j_gene: TRBJ1-2; v_gene: TRBV6-5